The 24 T cell receptor beta chains listed next were all sequenced from one sample in a study of neoadjuvant anti-PD-1 for oral cavity cancer. Profiling relied on immunoSEQ multiplex PCR, and the TCRdb table lists in-frame clones only, not all of them. This sample has about 14,000 clones, with 50% to 65% found just once. The sequencing used PBMCs, collected before nivolumab (anti-PD-1) treatment. Every receptor here comes from a person aged 40 to 85 with oral cavity squamous cell carcinoma.

The chain joins TRBV2 to TRBJ2-5, with 13 bases identical to TRBD2. CDR1 and CDR2 (germline): SNHLY, FYNNEI. V dropped 4 bases and J dropped 3; count of bases not matched to a gene: 5. This CDR3 spans 16 amino acids. CDR3: CASSGLLAGGKETQYF. In nucleotides, the CDR3 is TGTGCCAGCAGTGGGCTACTAGCGGGAGGGAAAGAGACCCAGTACTTC.

The V call is TRBV10-3, the J call TRBJ2-2; TRBD2 agrees at 8 bases. Germline-derived CDR1 and CDR2 are ENHRY and SYGVKD. The CDR3 runs 14 residues. V lost 7 bases, J lost 5 bases, and 6 bases stayed unmatched. DNA for the CDR3: TGTGCCATCAACTCGGGAGGGCGGACCGGGGAGCTGTTTTTT. Residues: CAINSGGRTGELFF.

The chain combines TRBV15 with TRBJ2-5, with D perhaps given as TRBD1 or TRBD2 (6 bases each). The CDR3 is 15 residues long. Germline V gene data show CDR1 as LNHNV and CDR2 as YYDKDF (reference sequence). The germline V and J ends were trimmed by 1 base and 5 bases, with 14 bases remaining between them. The CDR3 protein is CATSRGGAGKETQYF. CDR3 in DNA: TGTGCCACCAGCAGAGGGGGGGCAGGGAAGGAGACCCAGTACTTC.

The chain joins TRBV5-1 to TRBJ1-1, with 7 bases aligning to TRBD1. Looked up from germline, CDR1 is SGHRS and CDR2 is YFSETQ. The CDR3 contains 14 residues. V lost 4 bases, J lost 1 base, and 4 bases stayed unmatched. DNA for the CDR3: TGCGCCAGCAGCCGTCGACAGGGGAACACTGAAGCTTTCTTT. Encoded protein: CASSRRQGNTEAFF.

The rearrangement joins TRBV10-3 to TRBJ1-2; 8 bases are shared with TRBD1. The CDR3 spans 14 residues. CDR1 and CDR2 from the germline V gene are ENHRY and SYGVKD. The V segment lost 0 bases and the J segment 8 bases; nucleotides outside the gene matches: 5. The CDR3 region is CAISESQGARGYTF. The CDR3 DNA follows: TGTGCCATCAGTGAGTCCCAGGGGGCGCGGGGCTACACCTTC.

V usage is TRBV5-4 and J usage is TRBJ2-3; D unclear. Germline loops: CDR1 SGHNT, CDR2 YYREEE (reference sequence). Trimming removed 0 bases at V and 1 base at J, with 3 bases between. The CDR3 totals 13 residues. CDR3 in DNA: TGTGCCAGCAGCTTGGTGGGCACAGATACGCAGTATTTT. Translating gives CASSLVGTDTQYF.

The chain is built from TRBV5-1 and TRBJ1-2; TRBD1 matches 9 bases. V lost 4 bases and J lost 1; bases outside the gene matches: 5. Germline V gene data show CDR1 as SGHRS and CDR2 as YFSETQ. The CDR3 is 15 residues long. The CDR3 is CASSTQTGGNYGYTF. For the CDR3, the DNA is TGCGCCAGCAGCACCCAGACAGGGGGTAACTATGGCTACACCTTC.

The rearrangement joins TRBV4-1 to TRBJ2-3; D is perhaps TRBD2 (6 bases). Deletions cut 5 bases from V and 4 bases from J, with 22 bases between. The CDR3 is made up of 17 amino acids. The germline gives CDR1 MGHRA, CDR2 YSYEKL. CDR3 sequence: CASSTLWTQSGADTQYF. The CDR3 nucleotides read TGCGCCAGCAGCACTCTATGGACCCAATCGGGGGCAGATACGCAGTATTTT.

V and J are TRBV29-1 and TRBJ1-1; no clear D. Germline CDR1 and CDR2: SQVTM and ANQGSEA. V lost 6 bases and J lost 1, with 15 bases in between. This CDR3 comprises 14 residues. CDR3 region: CSVTKAGRNTEAFF. CDR3 in DNA: TGCAGCGTGACGAAAGCAGGTAGGAACACTGAAGCTTTCTTT.

The chain joins TRBV6-1 to TRBJ2-3, with 8 bases matching TRBD2. CDR1 and CDR2 from the germline V gene are MNHNS and SASEGT. The CDR3 extends over 15 amino acids. V lost 3 bases to trimming and J lost 5 bases; unmatched junction nucleotides: 7. The CDR3 here is CASSEIGGAVDTQYF. As DNA, the CDR3 is TGTGCCAGCAGTGAGATCGGGGGGGCGGTAGATACGCAGTATTTT.

The genes are TRBV5-6 and TRBJ2-7; D is possibly TRBD2 (6 bases). V gave up 4 bases and J gave up 6 bases, with 17 bases separating them. The germline CDR1 and CDR2 sequences are SGHDT and YYEEEE. The CDR3 has 14 residues. The DNA of the CDR3 is TGTGCCAGCAGCCTAGGATCCGGGGGAGGCGAGCAGTACTTC. As protein: CASSLGSGGGEQYF.

The chain recombines TRBV5-1 with TRBJ2-2; 7 positions agree with TRBD2. The CDR3 has 17 amino acids. Germline V gene data show CDR1 as SGHRS and CDR2 as YFSETQ. V shed 4 bases, J shed 4 bases, and the junction held 13 bases outside the gene matches. This chain's CDR3 is CASSRTPGGSATGELFF. The CDR3 coding sequence is TGCGCCAGCAGCAGAACCCCAGGCGGGAGTGCCACCGGGGAGCTGTTTTTT.

The chain has TRBV4-1 and TRBJ1-2, with D uncertain. The length of the CDR3 is 16 residues. The ends were cut back, 0 bases at V and 6 bases at J, with 17 bases in the middle. CDR1 is MGHRA, CDR2 YSYEKL, per germline. CDR3 loop: CASSQEVSFLYHGYTF. The CDR3 coding sequence is TGCGCCAGCAGCCAAGAAGTCTCCTTTTTGTACCATGGCTACACCTTC.

The V gene is TRBV6-5, the J gene TRBJ2-7, with D possibly matching TRBD2 (5 bases). Germline V gene sequence: CDR1 MNHEY, CDR2 SVGAGI. The V end was cut by 7 bases, the J end by 5 bases, with 15 bases between. The CDR3 is made up of 13 amino acids. The CDR3 spells CASKTGYTDEQYF. CDR3 sequence (DNA): TGTGCCAGCAAGACGGGGTATACGGACGAGCAGTACTTC.

This clone was seen more than once but under ten times. The chain carries TRBV7-9 and TRBJ2-2; 9 bases are a match to TRBD2. Germline V gene sequence: CDR1 SEHNR, CDR2 FQNEAQ (reference sequence). The CDR3 spans 17 residues. Trimming took 6 bases from V and 2 from J; bases not matched to a gene: 10. The CDR3 sequence: CASRTQIAGANTGELFF. CDR3 nucleotide sequence: TGTGCCAGCAGAACTCAAATAGCGGGAGCTAACACCGGGGAGCTGTTTTTT.

This rearrangement joins TRBV7-3 to TRBJ2-7; TRBD1 matches at 7 bases. The V gene end was trimmed by 4 bases and the J gene end by 6 bases; junction bases not matched to a gene: 12. Germline lookup yields CDR1 SGHTA and CDR2 FQGTGA. The CDR3 has 15 amino acids. CDR3 in amino acids: CASSSTGDIPSEQYF. The CDR3 region has the DNA TGTGCCAGCAGCTCCACAGGGGATATCCCGTCCGAGCAGTACTTC.

This clone was observed a few times. The rearrangement joins TRBV11-2 to TRBJ1-1; unclear D gene. There are 18 residues in the CDR3. V shed 1 base and J shed 7 bases, with 25 bases lying between them. The germline V gene has CDR1 SGHAT and CDR2 FQNNGV. CDR3 amino acids: CASSLGIRSDTSSGEAFF. Written as DNA, the CDR3 is TGTGCCAGCAGCTTAGGGATCAGGTCCGACACCTCCTCAGGTGAAGCTTTCTTT.

This chain uses TRBV27 with TRBJ1-1; 11 bases are a match to TRBD1. Germline lookup yields CDR1 MNHEY and CDR2 SMNVEV (reference sequence). The CDR3 consists of 17 residues. The trim removed 4 bases at V and 2 bases at J, leaving 9 bases unmatched. The CDR3 DNA sequence: TGTGCCAGCAGTTGGACAGGGGGCCTGATCGATAACACTGAAGCTTTCTTT. Protein product: CASSWTGGLIDNTEAFF.

On this clone itself: One junction end disagrees with the germline gene, perhaps due to a read error. This sequence joins TRBV7-7 and TRBJ2-3; 7 nucleotides align to TRBD2. The CDR3 extends over 14 amino acids. The germline V gene has CDR1 SSHAT and CDR2 FNYEAQ (reference sequence). DNA for the CDR3: TGTGCTAGCAGCTTGGGACTATCGGCGGATACGCAGTATTTT. It specifies CASSLGLSADTQYF.

This clone was counted between two and nine times. The rearrangement uses TRBV18 and TRBJ2-1; unclear D gene. V shed 5 bases and J shed 7 bases, with 15 bases lying between them. This CDR3 has 14 amino acids. In germline, CDR1 is KGHSH, CDR2 LQKENI. This CDR3 reads CASSAIGPANEQFF. CDR3 in DNA: TGTGCCAGCTCAGCCATCGGACCAGCGAATGAGCAGTTCTTC.

The genes are TRBV14 and TRBJ2-7, with D tentatively TRBD2 (6 bases). Germline V gene data show CDR1 as SGHDN and CDR2 as FVKESK. Trimming left V 2 bases short and J 2 bases short, with 16 bases between. The CDR3 is 16 residues long. The CDR3: CASSQFVGSLPYEQYF. The CDR3 region has the DNA TGTGCCAGCAGCCAATTTGTCGGGAGCCTTCCCTACGAGCAGTACTTC.

The chain recombines TRBV6-1 with TRBJ2-3; possibly TRBD1 for D (6 bases). Germline lookup yields CDR1 MNHNS and CDR2 SASEGT. The CDR3 contains 12 residues. V dropped 5 bases and J dropped 9 bases, with 12 bases sitting between them. CDR3: CASSQGLGTQYF. For the CDR3, the DNA is TGTGCCAGCAGTCAGGGGTTAGGGACGCAGTATTTT.

This sequence joins TRBV6-5 and TRBJ2-5, with D uncertain. The V end lost 5 bases, the J end lost 4 bases, and 14 bases lay between the germline ends. Germline CDR1 and CDR2: MNHEY and SVGAGI. The CDR3 is 14 amino acids. CDR3 nucleotide sequence: TGTGCCAGCAGTCCTATCGGGCCCAGAGAGACCCAGTACTTC. Its translation: CASSPIGPRETQYF.

The chain carries TRBV29-1 and TRBJ2-3, with D possibly TRBD1 on 5 matching bases. This CDR3 has 14 residues. Trimming pared 6 bases from V and 4 bases from J, leaving 17 bases between. Per the germline V gene, CDR1 is SQVTM and CDR2 is ANQGSEA. This CDR3 reads CSVGRGEVADTQYF. As DNA, the CDR3 is TGCAGCGTGGGAAGGGGCGAGGTTGCAGATACGCAGTATTTT.